This entry describes one T cell receptor beta chain. What it binds is unknown. With a J-beta primer mix and a sample-barcoded 5' primer, a second PCR ran roughly 6 to 11 cycles. From the 5' RACE reads, TCRdb called clonotypes with MiXCR, one entry per CDR3 protein. The sample shows 750,000 to 950,000 distinct CDR3 sequences, 25% to 30% of them seen only once. This record comes from a study of blood T cells in healthy people across ages. For the study at large: About one barcoded beta molecule per two T cells was captured by template switching.

Whole-study results and caveats: When set beside aged donors, long-lived donors presented more naive CD4+ cells and higher diversity.

The study recruited healthy Caucasian donors from Russia who were aged about 6 to 100. There are 13 residues in the CDR3. The germline V gene has CDR1 LNHDA and CDR2 SQIVND (reference sequence). V was cut by 2 bases and J by 3 bases, with 7 bases left in between. These records were also assigned to another study, of T cells of mothers and their children. That investigation notes: The study obtained over 9.5 million TCR beta CDR3 reads per mother and 2.5 million to 3 million per child.

The TCR comes from a woman between 40 and 50 years old in good health. V and J are TRBV19 and TRBJ1-2; the D gene is possibly TRBD1 (5 bases). Source material: blood. DNA for the CDR3: TGTGCCAGTAGTATACAGGGCGACTATGGCTACACCTTC. Amino acids: CASSIQGDYGYTF.